This TCR beta chain is drawn from a study of blood T cell repertoires in COVID-19. Study-wide background: Researchers got acute and convalescent COVID-19 samples from the United States, Italy and Spain.

Germline CDR1 LNHDA, CDR2 SQIVND (reference sequence). The CDR3 loop spans 14 amino acids. The V and J ends lost 7 bases and 2 bases, in that order; junction bases with no gene match: 5. Per the original methods: Amplification of reference gene primers was used by the study to estimate nucleated cell counts. TCRdb's table, derived via immunoSEQ multiplex PCR, lists solely in-frame clones and lacks some. V and J calls and clone size are copied from that table; D and trimming were computed from the DNA. The data hold 250,000 to 350,000 clones, with approximately 84% observed a single time. The Seattle site enrolled patients during active infection and followed them longitudinally.

This clonotype was sampled from a human donor with COVID-19, enrolled during active disease. The donor label of this sample is uncertain. The specimen sequenced was peripheral blood. The genes are TRBV19 and TRBJ2-1; TRBD2 matches at 7 bases. CDR3 sequence reads: CASNGGSTYNEQFF. Here the CDR3 DNA reads TGTGCCAGTAACGGCGGGAGTACCTACAATGAGCAGTTCTTC.